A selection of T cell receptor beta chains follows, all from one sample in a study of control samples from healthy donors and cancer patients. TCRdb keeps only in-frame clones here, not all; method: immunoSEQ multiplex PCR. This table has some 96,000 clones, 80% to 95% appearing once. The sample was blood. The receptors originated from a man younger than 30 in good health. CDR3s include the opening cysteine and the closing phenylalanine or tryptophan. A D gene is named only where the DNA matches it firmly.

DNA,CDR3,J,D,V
TGTGCCAGCAGTCCTGCCTACGAGCAGTACTTC,CASSPAYEQYF,TRBJ2-7,-,TRBV7-2
TGTGCCAGCAGTGAAGGGACTAGAACGCAGTATTTT,CASSEGTRTQYF,TRBJ2-3,TRBD2,TRBV2
TGTGCCAGCAGCTTTACGTGGGGACAGGGCCTAACAGATACGCAGTATTTT,CASSFTWGQGLTDTQYF,TRBJ2-3,TRBD1,TRBV7-9
TGTGCCAGCAGTAGGAATAGGGGTGGCTACACCTTC,CASSRNRGGYTF,TRBJ1-2,-,TRBV6-5
TGTGCCAGCAGCATTAGCGGGAGAGCAGTCAATGAGCAGTTCTTC,CASSISGRAVNEQFF,TRBJ2-1,TRBD2,TRBV7-9
TGTGCCAGTCAGAAAAGCGCTGGGCCCCCCAATGAGCAGTTCTTC,CASQKSAGPPNEQFF,TRBJ2-1,-,TRBV19
TGCGCCAGCAAGGTGGGCACGGGAGGGGATACGCAGTATTTT,CASKVGTGGDTQYF,TRBJ2-3,TRBD2,TRBV10-2
TGTGCCAGCAGCTACCGAGGACAGGGGTTCGAGCAGTACTTC,CASSYRGQGFEQYF,TRBJ2-7,TRBD1,TRBV27
TGCGCCAGCAGCTTGGGGGACGGAACCTACGAGCAGTACTTC,CASSLGDGTYEQYF,TRBJ2-7,-,TRBV5-1
TGTGCCAGCTCACCCCCACAGGGGAGCTCCTACGAGCAGTACTTC,CASSPPQGSSYEQYF,TRBJ2-7,TRBD1,TRBV18
TGCGCCAGCAGCCAAGGCGAGAATTCACCCCTCCACTTT,CASSQGENSPLHF,TRBJ1-6,-,TRBV4-3
TGCGCCAGCAGCTTGGGTGATAGCACAGATACGCAGTATTTT,CASSLGDSTDTQYF,TRBJ2-3,-,TRBV5-1
TGTGCCAGCAGTTTACGAGGGGCCACCGGGGAGCTGTTTTTT,CASSLRGATGELFF,TRBJ2-2,-,TRBV27
TGTGCCAGCAGCTGGACCGGGAGCCAAACGCCCCAGCATTTT,CASSWTGSQTPQHF,TRBJ1-5,-,TRBV5-6